The sample holds many counts of the clone carrying this TCR beta chain. What it binds is not known. Together with a sample-barcoded 5' primer, a J-beta primer mix was included in a second PCR lasting 7 to 11 cycles. With 12 random nucleotides, a template-switch adaptor tagged each individual cDNA molecule. TCRdb reprocessed the 5' RACE reads via MiXCR and lists one record per CDR3 protein. This sample carries some 700,000 distinct CDR3 sequences, roughly 20% of them seen once, and the ten largest clones take around a fifth. Unmatched junction bases numbered 8, after V lost 8 bases and J lost 5 bases. The CDR3 is 14 residues long. The V gene's germline CDR1 is SGHAT and CDR2 FQNNGV. This sample was taken from a study of blood T cells in healthy people across ages. Donors each provided roughly 9.6 milliliters of peripheral blood. Study-wide results and caveats: Among T cells, TCR beta diversity per million cells dropped roughly linearly as age rose.

This clonotype was sampled from a man aged 70 or older in good health. V gene TRBV11-2 combines with J gene TRBJ2-1; TRBD2 matches at 8 bases. Material for sequencing was blood. Written as DNA, the CDR3 is TGTGCCAGCGACTTACTAGCGGCTAACAATGAGCAGTTCTTC. As protein: CASDLLAANNEQFF.